A single sample gave rise to the 29 T cell receptor beta chains below, sequenced in a study of T cells in Graves' hyperthyroidism and ophthalmopathy. RNA transcripts were the template for amplifying TCR beta CDR3 regions. The primer set for the first-round RT-PCR of the TCR CDR3 was HTBI. TCRdb redid the calling of the multiplex PCR reads with MiXCR, one entry per CDR3 protein. Among about 510,000 distinct CDR3 sequences, 35% to 50% were seen once, and the ten largest hold 44%. The sample comprised peripheral blood or thyroid tissue (not recorded which). Every receptor here comes from an adult woman with Graves' disease, either hyperthyroidism or ophthalmopathy (not recorded which).

The V gene is TRBV7-2, the J gene TRBJ1-1; D remains ambiguous. The ends were cut back, 3 bases at V and 1 base at J, with 9 bases in the middle. The CDR3 loop spans 14 amino acids. Germline V gene lookup returns CDR1 SGHTA and CDR2 FQGNSA. The CDR3 sequence: CASSLSLRNTEAFF. The CDR3 DNA reads as TGTGCCAGCAGCTTGTCGTTGAGGAACACTGAAGCTTTCTTT.

The sample holds many counts of this clonotype. The chain employs TRBV20-1 and TRBJ1-2; TRBD1 aligns across 7 bases. CDR3 length equals 13 residues. Germline V lookup: CDR1 DFQATT, CDR2 SNEGSKA (reference sequence). With V trimmed by 1 base and J by 5 bases, 4 bases remained unmatched. CDR3 nucleotide sequence: TGCAGTGCTAGAGTCCCGGGACAGTATGGCTACACCTTC. Translation gives CSARVPGQYGYTF.

The table lists this clonotype with many counts. The chain is built from TRBV7-9 and TRBJ2-7, with D tentatively TRBD1 or TRBD2 (5 bases each). V was shortened by 5 bases and J by 2 bases, with 13 bases between the two germline ends. Germline V CDR1 and CDR2: SEHNR, FQNEAQ (reference sequence). The CDR3 is 14 amino acids. The CDR3 spells CASSGQGVPYEQYF. CDR3 nucleotides: TGTGCCAGCAGCGGTCAGGGAGTTCCCTACGAGCAGTACTTC.

This chain joins TRBV5-1 and TRBJ1-1, with a possible D match to TRBD1 (5 bases). V dropped 7 bases and J dropped 5 bases, with 18 bases sitting between them. The CDR3 runs to 14 residues. Germline CDR1 is SGHRS and CDR2 is YFSETQ. In DNA, the CDR3 is TGCGCCAGCCAGGAACAGGACCGCGGAACTGAAGCTTTCTTT. This translates into CASQEQDRGTEAFF.

The chain couples TRBV2 to TRBJ2-7; TRBD1 matches at 10 bases. V dropped 6 bases and J dropped 6; count of bases not matched to a gene: 8. The V gene's germline CDR1 is SNHLY and CDR2 FYNNEI. This CDR3 has 14 residues. This CDR3 is CASSTGTGVGEQYF. The CDR3 nucleotides read TGTGCCAGCAGCACCGGGACAGGGGTGGGCGAGCAGTACTTC.

The chain has TRBV15 and TRBJ2-5, with 7 bases that match TRBD1. The germline V gene has CDR1 LNHNV and CDR2 YYDKDF (reference sequence). The V segment lost 0 bases and the J segment 3 bases; nucleotides outside the gene matches: 13. The CDR3 length is 18 residues. As DNA, the CDR3 is TGTGCCACCAGCAGAGATCTTCGACTTCCGACAGGGAAAGAGACCCAGTACTTC. This gives the protein CATSRDLRLPTGKETQYF.

CDR3 sequence (DNA): TGCGCCAGCAGCCCAGGACAGGACAATTCACCCCTCCACTTT. Translating it yields CASSPGQDNSPLHF. This chain connects TRBV5-1 to TRBJ1-6, with TRBD1 matching 7 bases. CDR1 and CDR2 from the germline V gene are SGHRS and YFSETQ. J was trimmed by 7 bases and V by 4 bases; bases with no gene match: 5. This CDR3 has 14 amino acids.

The chain is built from TRBV4-3 and TRBJ2-7; a possible D gene is TRBD2 (6 bases). The CDR3 covers 15 residues. V lost 0 bases and J lost 2, with 11 bases in between. Per germline, CDR1 LGHNA and CDR2 YSLEER. The CDR3 nucleotides are TGCGCCAGCAGCCAAGACTCGGCGGGAACCTACGAGCAGTACTTC. It translates to CASSQDSAGTYEQYF.

The sample holds many counts of this clonotype. The chain recombines TRBV7-9 with TRBJ1-1, with D perhaps matching TRBD1 (5 bases). Looked up from germline, CDR1 is SEHNR and CDR2 is FQNEAQ (reference sequence). This CDR3 comprises 15 residues. The V end lost 5 bases, the J end lost 8 bases, and 21 bases lay between the germline ends. The CDR3 is CASSAVGAPSIEAFF. CDR3 sequence (DNA): TGTGCCAGCAGCGCGGTAGGGGCACCTTCAATAGAAGCTTTCTTT. The variable domain in full, completed from reference TRBV7-9 and TRBJ1-1, reads DTGVSQNPRHKITKRGQNVTFRCDPISEHNRLYWYRQTLGQGPEFLTYFQNEAQLEKSRLLSDRFSAERPKGSFSTLEIQRTEQGDSAMYLCASSAVGAPSIEAFFGQGTRLTVV.

The V and J genes are TRBV10-3 and TRBJ1-1; D remains ambiguous. Between the trimmed V and J ends, which lost 4 bases and 7 bases, there was a span of 10 bases. Germline lookup yields CDR1 ENHRY and CDR2 SYGVKD. This CDR3 spans 12 amino acids. This CDR3 is CAISGPGGEAFF. CDR3 coding DNA: TGTGCCATCAGTGGGCCGGGCGGTGAAGCTTTCTTT.

Remarks on this clonotype: This may arise from a read error, as a much more abundant clone is one base away. The V and J genes are TRBV7-8 and TRBJ2-7; 7 nucleotides align to TRBD1. J gave up 4 bases and V 2 bases, and 5 bases lay outside the gene matches. The CDR3 loop spans 14 amino acids. Germline loops: CDR1 SGHVS, CDR2 FQNEAQ. The CDR3 region has the DNA TGTGCCAGCAGCTTATCGGACAGGAGTTACGAGCAGTACTTC. This sequence encodes CASSLSDRSYEQYF.

This chain joins TRBV10-2 and TRBJ1-1, with D maybe TRBD1 (5 bases). With 6 bases removed from V and 1 base from J, the gap between germline ends came to 9 bases. This CDR3 is 13 amino acids long. Germline V gene sequence: CDR1 WSHSY, CDR2 SAAADI. The CDR3 DNA reads as TGCGCCAGCAGGGTCGGGGGGAACACTGAAGCTTTCTTT. Its translation is CASRVGGNTEAFF.

The rearrangement joins TRBV6-5 to TRBJ1-2; D is unclear. CDR1 and CDR2 from the germline V gene are MNHEY and SVGAGI. This CDR3 has 15 amino acids. With 5 bases removed from V and 6 bases from J, the gap between germline ends came to 19 bases. The CDR3 spells CASSTNTPLWHGYTF. In DNA form, the CDR3 reads TGTGCCAGCAGTACTAACACTCCCCTTTGGCATGGCTACACCTTC.

This clonotype was recorded only once. The chain recombines TRBV29-1 with TRBJ2-3; TRBD2 aligns across 9 bases. This CDR3 is 15 amino acids long. V was pared by 4 bases and J by 3 bases, with 8 bases of the junction left unmatched. Germline CDR1 reads SQVTM; CDR2 reads ANQGSEA. The CDR3 sequence: CSVGSGLARTDTQYF. CDR3 bases: TGCAGCGTTGGATCGGGACTAGCAAGGACAGATACGCAGTATTTT.

The chain has TRBV19 and TRBJ2-6; D possibly uses TRBD1 or TRBD2 (5 bases each). This CDR3 has 15 amino acids. Germline-derived CDR1 and CDR2 are LNHDA and SQIVND (reference sequence). The CDR3 region is CASDGAVSGANVLTF. CDR3 coding DNA: TGTGCTAGTGACGGGGCGGTGTCTGGGGCCAACGTCCTGACTTTC.

V gene TRBV5-6 combines with J gene TRBJ2-5; 13 nucleotides match TRBD2. The CDR3 contains 16 residues. CDR1 SGHDT and CDR2 YYEEEE come from the germline V gene. Trimming cost V 5 bases and J 3 bases; bases outside gene matches: 7. The CDR3 nucleotides are TGTGCCAGCAGTTACGGGACTAGCGGGGCCAAAGAGACCCAGTACTTC. It is translated as CASSYGTSGAKETQYF.

V usage is TRBV7-6 and J usage is TRBJ2-5, with 8 bases aligning to TRBD2. V trimming: 5 bases; J trimming: 11 bases; junction bases outside the gene matches: 7. CDR3 size: 12 residues. From germline, CDR1 is SGHVS and CDR2 FNYEAQ. As DNA, the CDR3 is TGTGCCAGCAGCGCCCAGCGGGGGTCTCAGTACTTC. Its protein product is CASSAQRGSQYF.

This clonotype was detected many times. V is TRBV15 and J is TRBJ1-6; 7 positions match TRBD1. The CDR3 contains 16 residues. Germline loops: CDR1 LNHNV, CDR2 YYDKDF (reference sequence). J lost 8 bases, V lost 0 bases, and 7 bases had no gene match. The CDR3 bases are TGTGCCACCAGCAGAGATAAGGGGGCGGTTTATTCACCCCTCCACTTT. This sequence encodes CATSRDKGAVYSPLHF.

To note about this clonotype: Relative to the germline gene, one junction end is altered; a read error may explain this. The rearrangement links TRBV12-3 or TRBV12-4 to TRBJ1-5; D is undetermined. This CDR3 spans 12 amino acids. The CDR3 spells CASSPSGGPQHF. The CDR3, as DNA: TGTGCCAGCAGTCCCTCGGGTGGGCCCCAACATTTT.

The CDR3 DNA reads as TGTGCCAGCATCAGAAGGTTTGGGCCCCGCCGCCGTGGCTACACCGGGGAGCTGTTTTTT. Its translation: CASIRRFGPRRRGYTGELFF. V usage is TRBV2 and J usage is TRBJ2-2; D unclear. The germline V and J ends were trimmed by 7 bases and 3 bases, with 30 bases remaining between them. The CDR3 consists of 20 residues. Germline-derived CDR1 and CDR2 are SNHLY and FYNNEI.

This clonotype was seen only a few times. V is TRBV10-3 and J is TRBJ1-6, with D uncertain. From germline, CDR1 is ENHRY and CDR2 SYGVKD. The CDR3 contains 14 residues. V dropped 2 bases and J dropped 7 bases, with 9 bases sitting between them. CDR3: CAISEGRMNSPLHF. CDR3 DNA sequence: TGTGCCATCAGTGAGGGTCGGATGAATTCACCCCTCCACTTT.

CDR3: CASTLDLGDTIYF. The CDR3 bases are TGCGCCAGCACCTTGGACCTCGGCGACACCATATATTTT. The chain joins TRBV10-1 to TRBJ1-3, with no clear D. The CDR3 loop spans 13 amino acids. Trimming removed 7 bases from V and 8 bases from J, with 15 bases in between. Looked up from germline, CDR1 is WNHNN and CDR2 is SYGVQD (reference sequence).

The chain uses TRBV15 and TRBJ1-2, with 9 bases fitting TRBD1. Germline V gives CDR1 LNHNV, CDR2 YYDKDF (reference sequence). The CDR3 length is 14 residues. V gave up 4 bases and J gave up 6 bases; unmatched junction bases: 6. The CDR3 nucleotides read TGTGCCACCAGCATCGGACAGGGGAATAATGGCTACACCTTC. This translates into CATSIGQGNNGYTF.

V gene TRBV6-5 combines with J gene TRBJ2-7; D may be TRBD1 (6 bases). The V gene's germline CDR1 is MNHEY and CDR2 SVGAGI. V lost 6 bases, J lost 5 bases, and 17 bases lay in between. The CDR3 runs 14 residues. The CDR3 sequence is CASSLWLQGNEQYF. The CDR3 coding sequence is TGTGCCAGCAGCTTATGGCTACAGGGCAACGAGCAGTACTTC.

The genes are TRBV7-8 and TRBJ2-7; D is possibly TRBD1 (5 bases). Trimming left V 5 bases short and J 5 bases short, with 13 bases between. CDR1 and CDR2 from the germline V gene are SGHVS and FQNEAQ. This CDR3 region has 13 residues. Here the CDR3 reads CASSHFRAHEQYF. CDR3 coding DNA: TGTGCCAGCAGCCACTTCAGGGCCCACGAGCAGTACTTC.

The chain is built from TRBV6-5 and TRBJ1-4; D unclear. This CDR3 spans 11 amino acids. Germline V lookup: CDR1 MNHEY, CDR2 SVGAGI. Between the trimmed V and J ends, which lost 9 bases and 7 bases, there was a span of 9 bases. CDR3 DNA: TGTGCCAGTCGAGTAGGTGAAAAACTGTTTTTT. It encodes CASRVGEKLFF.

This clonotype was seen at least ten times. One end of the junction does not line up with germline, which may come from a read error. The chain uses TRBV7-7 and TRBJ2-5, with D perhaps being TRBD1 or TRBD2 (5 bases each). This CDR3 contains 14 residues. CDR1 SSHAT and CDR2 FNYEAQ come from the germline V gene (reference sequence). The CDR3: CASSLALGEETQYF. The CDR3, as DNA: TGTGCTAGCAGCTTAGCGCTAGGGGAGGAGACCCAGTACTTC. The full variable domain, its missing parts supplied by reference TRBV7-7 and TRBJ2-5, is GAGVSQSPRYKVTKRGQDVTLRCDPISSHATLYWYQQALGQGPEFLTYFNYEAQPDKSGLPSDRFSAERPEGSISTLTIQRTEQRDSAMYRCASSLALGEETQYFGPGTRLLVL.

The chain combines TRBV6-6 with TRBJ2-5; unclear D gene. CDR3 size: 15 residues. V was clipped by 0 bases and J by 5 bases, with 13 bases between them. CDR1 is MNHNY, CDR2 SVGAGI, per germline (reference sequence). CDR3 region: CASSYSIRRWETQYF. CDR3 bases: TGTGCCAGCAGTTACTCGATCCGGCGATGGGAGACCCAGTACTTC.

This clonotype was found a few times. The V call is TRBV12-3 or TRBV12-4, the J call TRBJ1-1, with 9 positions matching TRBD1. The CDR3 is made up of 15 amino acids. J lost 11 bases, V lost 4 bases, and 14 bases had no gene match. The DNA of the CDR3 is TGTGCCAGCAGTTCGCCGGGACAGGGATATCTATGGGCTTTCTTT. Its translation: CASSSPGQGYLWAFF.